This T cell receptor beta chain was recorded in a study of T cells in Graves' hyperthyroidism and ophthalmopathy. The germline V gene encodes CDR1 DFQATT and CDR2 SNEGSKA (reference sequence). V was trimmed by 1 base and J by 2 bases, leaving 12 bases between them. The CDR3 loop spans 15 amino acids. This clonotype was recorded at least ten times. RNA transcripts provided the source from which TCR beta CDR3 regions were amplified. HTBI primers were the set used in a first-round RT-PCR of the TCR CDR3. In TCRdb, the multiplex PCR reads were re-called with MiXCR into one record per CDR3 protein. The data contain around 350,000 distinct CDR3 sequences, about 14% of them singletons.

The receptor comes from a woman in her twenties or thirties with Graves' ophthalmopathy. V is TRBV20-1 and J is TRBJ1-5; no clear D. The sample consisted of blood. Here the CDR3 DNA reads TGCAGTGCTAGAGTCATAGAGGGTGGCAATCAGCCCCAGCATTTT. This codes for CSARVIEGGNQPQHF.